The 4 T cell receptor beta chains below all came from one sample that was sequenced in a study of T cells after yellow fever vaccination. Each CDR3 protein is one row after TCRdb ran MiXCR on the 5' RACE reads. This table holds fewer than 350,000 distinct CDR3 sequences, around 4.5% found once. The sequencing here drew on PBMCs, taken 15 days after the yellow fever booster vaccination. All receptors come from a man in his late teens or twenties who received the YFV17D yellow fever vaccine.

The chain couples TRBV5-1 to TRBJ2-5, with D tentatively TRBD1 (5 bases). The CDR3 spans 15 residues. CDR1 is SGHRS, CDR2 YFSETQ, per germline. The V end was cut by 0 bases, the J end by 2 bases, with 11 bases between. The CDR3 coding sequence is TGCGCCAGCAGCTTGGGTCTGGGGCCACAAGAGACCCAGTACTTC. This codes for CASSLGLGPQETQYF.

This clonotype was detected ten times or more. This chain joins TRBV5-1 and TRBJ1-1; D perhaps matches TRBD1 (5 bases). V lost 0 bases to trimming and J lost 0 bases, with 15 bases between them. The CDR3 has 17 residues. CDR1 is SGHRS and CDR2 is YFSETQ in the germline V gene. The CDR3 sequence is CASSLDGGWVLNTEAFF. CDR3 DNA sequence: TGCGCCAGCAGCTTGGACGGGGGATGGGTACTGAACACTGAAGCTTTCTTT.

This clonotype appeared many times. The V gene is TRBV15, the J gene TRBJ2-3; D ambiguous. V was clipped by 2 bases and J by 3 bases, with 9 bases between them. This CDR3 spans 14 amino acids. Germline V CDR1 and CDR2: LNHNV, YYDKDF (reference sequence). The CDR3 protein is CATSRHRATDTQYF. The CDR3 nucleotides are TGTGCCACCAGCAGACACCGAGCGACAGATACGCAGTATTTT.

The chain recombines TRBV28 with TRBJ1-2, with D perhaps TRBD1 (5 bases). CDR1 and CDR2 from the germline V gene are MDHEN and SYDVKM. The CDR3 covers 12 residues. Trimming shortened V by 9 bases and J by 4 bases, and 12 bases separated the two germline ends. Here the CDR3 DNA reads TGTGCCAGTCACGGGGGTGGCTATGGCTACACCTTC. Amino acid sequence: CASHGGGYGYTF.